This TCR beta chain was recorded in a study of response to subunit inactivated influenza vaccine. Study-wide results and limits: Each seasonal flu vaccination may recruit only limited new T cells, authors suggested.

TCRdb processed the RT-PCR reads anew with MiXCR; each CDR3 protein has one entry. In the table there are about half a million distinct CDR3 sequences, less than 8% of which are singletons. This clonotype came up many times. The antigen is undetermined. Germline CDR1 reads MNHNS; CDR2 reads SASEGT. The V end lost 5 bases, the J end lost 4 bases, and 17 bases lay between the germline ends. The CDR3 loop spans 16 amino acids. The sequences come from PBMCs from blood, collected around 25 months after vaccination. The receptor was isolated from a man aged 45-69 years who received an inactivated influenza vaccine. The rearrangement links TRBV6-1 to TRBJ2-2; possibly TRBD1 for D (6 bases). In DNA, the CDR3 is TGTGCCAGCAGTCCCGACAGGCGTCAACTCACCGGGGAGCTGTTTTTT. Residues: CASSPDRRQLTGELFF.